This is a list of T cell receptor beta chains from one sample in a study of blood T cells in healthy people across ages. MiXCR, run by TCRdb on the 5' RACE reads, gives a single entry per CDR3 protein. In the table there are more than 1,000,000 distinct CDR3 sequences, under 30% of which are singletons. These data were likewise used in another study, on T cells of mothers and their children.

The sample taken for sequencing was blood. These receptors were obtained from a girl aged 2-10 years in good health. The CDR3 runs from the conserved cysteine through the conserved F or W. Clone size is stated in some rows and not others, as once, few, many or a class when expanded.

few TRBV14 CASSQSQQPQETQYF
few TRBV28 CASIGLDGYTF
few TRBV12-3/TRBV12-4 CASSSLGQVNTEAFF
few TRBV14 CASSQRVSYEQYF
- TRBV5-1 CASSSGLAIHNEQFF
few TRBV29-1 CSASGQTNGETQYF
many TRBV4-3 CASSQDSGKTQYF
- TRBV4-1 CASSQALGNTIYF
- TRBV7-2 CASSFPGQGRGHTEAFF
many TRBV4-1 CASSQGQLNQPQHF
- TRBV5-1 CASSFTLGTAYNSPLHF
- TRBV5-5 CACSIQGLSYEQYF
- TRBV7-2 CASSLPMTGSSYNEQFF
few TRBV10-3 CAISERAAGYTF
few TRBV20-1 CSARNRGNYEQYF
few TRBV12-3/TRBV12-4 CASGDRVGVLTF
- TRBV3-1 CASSQRFWQNEQYF
few TRBV4-1 CASSARGGLAGTQETQYF
- TRBV6-1 CASSELSLSTDTQYF
- TRBV29-1 CSAAPSSYNEQFF
- TRBV20-1 CSAIGGKYTEAFF
few TRBV28 CASSPYLSGRGTEAFF
- TRBV6-1 CASSSWQRDRETYEQYF
- TRBV10-3 CAIRSTPTSYNEQFF
- TRBV6-1 CASSRRGDNVLTF
- TRBV7-2 CASSTGPNTDTQYF
- TRBV3-1 CASSQASTPQETQYF
few TRBV20-1 CSAREKDTNQPQHF
few TRBV6-2/TRBV6-3 CASSSDRVTGELFF
- TRBV7-2 CASSLEPGRGYGYTF
- TRBV7-9 CASSLPGGSKHEQFF
- TRBV6-5 CASSYRDRGFGDYGYTF
once TRBV27 CASSPRGQGEREKLFF
- TRBV12-3/TRBV12-4 CASSLGMEREGPDTQYF
- TRBV27 CASSSSSKTREQYF
- TRBV29-1 CSANRDRLETQYF
few TRBV20-1 CSARDVGYSGANVLTF
- TRBV7-8 CASSLERGEQYF
- TRBV7-2 CASSYQGGNGNTIYF
few TRBV7-9 CASSPPGTRVREQFF
- TRBV12-3/TRBV12-4 CASSFYRNYGYTF
few TRBV21-1 CASIPDAYEQYF
- TRBV10-3 CAIKGADSDTQYF
- TRBV7-9 CASSSGQAPPSYEQYF
few TRBV7-2 CASRPSGAHYEQYF
- TRBV28 CASSSADRVPPYEQYF
few TRBV7-2 CASSLGQDQPQHF
- TRBV20-1 CSASRGNQPQHF